This TCR beta chain was sequenced during a study of cytomegalovirus exposure and HLA in healthy donors. Study overall: The roughly 120 validation repertoires were reported in a later analysis to have been generated on the same platform as the approximately 600 first-cohort repertoires. Points from the study as a whole: With high specificity and sensitivity, the classifier reportedly diagnosed cytomegalovirus status.

CDR1 and CDR2 from the germline V gene are SNHLY and FYNNEI. Losses at the gene ends were 4 bases for V and 1 base for J; bases not matched to a gene: 6. There are 15 residues in the CDR3. The method was immunoSEQ multiplex PCR; TCRdb's version includes in-frame clones alone and lacks a portion of them. The profile covers about 150,000 clones, with 86% appearing a single time and about 2.2% taken by the ten largest. A note on this clone: What it recognizes is unknown.

The J gene is TRBJ2-7, the V gene TRBV2; 8 bases line up with TRBD1. This clonotype was obtained from a human donor in good health. Specimen: PBMCs. This CDR3 reads CASSGDRRVSYEQYF. The CDR3 coding sequence is TGTGCCAGCAGTGGGGACAGGCGAGTATCCTACGAGCAGTACTTC.